This paragraph reports one TCR beta chain. Its specificity is not known. Samples underwent the assay at deep level. Profiling relied on immunoSEQ multiplex PCR, and the TCRdb table lists in-frame clones only, not all of them. The table shows millions of clones, with around 90% occurring only once. Among the donors, all were Caucasian adults who lived in Nashville, Tennessee. This entry belongs to a study of shared clonotypes between healthy human individuals. About the study: The donor pool was made up of a couple of women and three men aged 18 to 49.

Notes on the study in general: Relative to their counterparts shared across all four donors, non-shared clonotypes exhibited diminished generation probabilities.

Germline loops: CDR1 WNHNN, CDR2 SYGVQD (reference sequence). The CDR3 totals 15 residues. Losses at the gene ends were 0 bases for V and 2 bases for J; bases not matched to a gene: 2. The V call is TRBV10-1, the J call TRBJ2-7; TRBD2 aligns across 9 bases. Sequenced input: naive CD4+ T cells sorted from blood. The subset: CD45RA+ positively selected. The origin of this receptor is a man aged 18-30 years in good health. In DNA form, the CDR3 reads TGCGCCAGCAGTGAGTCAGCGGGAGGAACCTACGAGCAGTACTTC. This sequence encodes CASSESAGGTYEQYF.